The 20 T cell receptor beta chains below were found in one sample sequenced in a study of blood T cell repertoires in COVID-19. Produced via immunoSEQ multiplex PCR; TCRdb's table is partial and in-frame only. The table lists about 63,000 clones, about 80% of them singletons. Sequencing was performed on peripheral blood. These receptors came from a woman of 80 years or more with acute or convalescent COVID-19.

V usage is TRBV18 and J usage is TRBJ2-5, with 13 bases that match TRBD2. CDR1 and CDR2 from the germline V gene are KGHSH and LQKENI. The J segment lost 4 bases and the V segment lost 6 bases, leaving 5 bases of the junction unmatched. This CDR3 is 15 amino acids long. The CDR3 DNA reads as TGTGCCAGCTCTCCTGGACTAGCGGGAGTAGAGACCCAGTACTTC. Its protein is CASSPGLAGVETQYF.

As DNA, the CDR3 is TGTGCCAGCAGCTTATTTACGAGCCAGGGGATCCACAATGAGCAGTTCTTC. Translated, it gives CASSLFTSQGIHNEQFF. The chain recombines TRBV7-2 with TRBJ2-1, with TRBD1 as a possible D gene (6 bases). V lost 2 bases to trimming and J lost 5 bases, with 19 bases between them. From germline, CDR1 is SGHTA and CDR2 FQGNSA. CDR3 size: 17 residues.

This rearrangement joins TRBV5-1 to TRBJ1-2; D is uncertain. Germline assignment: CDR1 SGHRS and CDR2 YFSETQ. Deletions cut 4 bases from V and 1 base from J, with 11 bases between. The CDR3 has 14 residues. The CDR3 nucleotides are TGCGCCAGCAGCCTCGGTACCGGTAACTATGGCTACACCTTC. Its translation: CASSLGTGNYGYTF.

The chain combines TRBV9 with TRBJ1-5; D ambiguous. V lost 4 bases, J lost 5 bases, and 4 bases lay in between. This CDR3 region has 11 residues. The germline V gene encodes CDR1 SGDLS and CDR2 YYNGEE. The CDR3 protein is CASSTDQPQHF. For the CDR3, the DNA is TGTGCCAGCAGCACGGATCAGCCCCAGCATTTT.

A single count supports this clone. This chain uses TRBV30 with TRBJ1-1; 9 nucleotides match TRBD1. Germline-derived CDR1 and CDR2 are GTSNPN and SVGIG (reference sequence). The length of the CDR3 is 14 residues. V trimming: 4 bases; J trimming: 10 bases; junction bases outside the gene matches: 13. The CDR3 nucleotides are TGTGCCTGGACCCCCGGGACAGGGAGTTTTCCAGCTTTCTTT. Translated: CAWTPGTGSFPAFF.

The chain uses TRBV28 and TRBJ2-1; no firm D call. The CDR3 consists of 15 residues. The germline CDR1 and CDR2 sequences are MDHEN and SYDVKM. V was cut by 5 bases and J by 4 bases, with 15 bases left in between. The CDR3 region has the DNA TGTGCCAGCAGTCGTGGTGGCCTTACATACAATGAGCAGTTCTTC. The encoded protein is CASSRGGLTYNEQFF.

This clone came up once. V and J are TRBV7-3 and TRBJ2-3, with 7 positions matching TRBD2. The CDR3 runs to 12 residues. J gave up 9 bases and V 3 bases, and 3 bases lay outside the gene matches. CDR1 is SGHTA, CDR2 FQGTGA, per germline. CDR3 loop: CASSFSGGTQYF. The CDR3 nucleotides are TGTGCCAGCAGCTTTTCCGGGGGGACGCAGTATTTT.

The rearrangement joins TRBV19 to TRBJ2-7; TRBD1 matches at 7 bases. V lost 3 bases and J lost 3; bases outside the gene matches: 2. Germline V lookup: CDR1 LNHDA, CDR2 SQIVND (reference sequence). The CDR3 has 13 residues. CDR3 in amino acids: CASSMGTDYEQYF. DNA of the CDR3: TGTGCCAGTAGTATGGGGACAGACTACGAGCAGTACTTC.

The chain employs TRBV27 and TRBJ2-7; 7 nucleotides line up with TRBD1. This CDR3 has 15 amino acids. Germline CDR1 MNHEY, CDR2 SMNVEV (reference sequence). V lost 5 bases, J lost 0 bases, and 7 bases stayed unmatched. This CDR3 reads CASSTQDRRSYEQYF. The CDR3, as DNA: TGTGCCAGCAGTACCCAGGACAGGCGCTCCTACGAGCAGTACTTC.

J is TRBJ2-7 and V is TRBV19, with TRBD2 identical over 12 bases. Trimming cost V 5 bases and J 5 bases; bases outside gene matches: 10. Germline CDR1 is LNHDA and CDR2 is SQIVND (reference sequence). This CDR3 comprises 16 residues. The DNA of the CDR3 is TGTGCCAGTAGTCCACGGACTAGCGGGAAAAACAACGAGCAGTACTTC. Amino acids: CASSPRTSGKNNEQYF.

This chain links TRBV18 with TRBJ2-7, with D possibly being TRBD1 (6 bases). Germline V gene lookup returns CDR1 KGHSH and CDR2 LQKENI. V was shortened by 2 bases and J by 5 bases, with 10 bases between the two germline ends. CDR3 length: 13 residues. The DNA for the CDR3 is TGTGCCAGCTCACCAACAGGGTCCCACGAGCAGTACTTC. This sequence encodes CASSPTGSHEQYF. Variable domain in full (rest from reference TRBV18 and TRBJ2-7): NAGVMQNPRHLVRRRGQEARLRCSPMKGHSHVYWYRQLPEEGLKFMVYLQKENIIDESGMPKERFSAEFPKEGPSILRIQQVVRGDSAAYFCASSPTGSHEQYFGPGTRLTVT.

The rearrangement uses TRBV3-1 (or the pseudogene TRBV3-2) and TRBJ2-1, with TRBD1 matching over 7 bases. The V and J ends lost 10 bases and 7 bases, in that order; junction bases with no gene match: 19. Germline CDR1 LGHDT, CDR2 YNNKEL (reference sequence). The CDR3 is 16 residues long. In DNA form, the CDR3 reads TGTGCCATGCAGCCAAGACCCGGGCAGGGGGAGAATGAGCAGTTCTTC. Translating gives CAMQPRPGQGENEQFF.

V is TRBV18 and J is TRBJ1-1; unclear D gene. Trimming stripped 8 bases from V and 11 bases from J, with 18 bases between. CDR1 is KGHSH and CDR2 is LQKENI in the germline V gene. This CDR3 contains 12 residues. The CDR3 reads CASNLREGAAFF. The CDR3 DNA is TGTGCCAGCAACTTAAGGGAGGGTGCGGCTTTCTTT.

The chain has TRBV11-2 and TRBJ1-1; no clear D. The V gene's germline CDR1 is SGHAT and CDR2 FQNNGV. The V and J ends lost 4 bases and 5 bases respectively, with 14 bases between them. The CDR3 is made up of 14 amino acids. CDR3 residues: CASSSRHSRTEAFF. The CDR3 nucleotides read TGTGCCAGCAGCTCCCGCCACAGCAGGACTGAAGCTTTCTTT.

This clone occurred once. J is TRBJ2-3 and V is TRBV10-1, with 11 bases lining up with TRBD2. The length of the CDR3 is 14 residues. CDR1 and CDR2 (germline): WNHNN, SYGVQD (reference sequence). The ends lost 9 bases at V and 5 bases at J; junction bases unmatched: 7. CDR3 sequence (DNA): TGCGCCAGGTCACTAGCGGGAGAGGGAGATACGCAGTATTTT. This codes for CARSLAGEGDTQYF.

The V call is TRBV11-3, the J call TRBJ2-1, with unresolved D. The CDR3 loop spans 13 amino acids. V dropped 3 bases and J dropped 4 bases, with 7 bases sitting between them. Per germline, CDR1 SGHNT and CDR2 YENEEA. The CDR3 reads CASSFDLYNEQFF. The CDR3 DNA is TGTGCCAGCAGCTTCGACTTGTACAATGAGCAGTTCTTC. The full variable domain, its missing parts supplied by reference TRBV11-3 and TRBJ2-1, is EAGVVQSPRYKIIEKKQPVAFWCNPISGHNTLYWYLQNLGQGPELLIRYENEEAVDDSQLPKDRFSAERLKGVDSTLKIQPAELGDSAVYLCASSFDLYNEQFFGPGTRLTVL.

In DNA, the CDR3 is TGTGCCACCAGCAGAGATCCCCCGTACGAGCAGTACTTC. As protein: CATSRDPPYEQYF. The chain couples TRBV15 to TRBJ2-7; D gene ambiguous. Trimming pared 0 bases from V and 4 bases from J, leaving 7 bases between. The CDR3 contains 13 residues. The germline V gene encodes CDR1 LNHNV and CDR2 YYDKDF (reference sequence).

This chain joins TRBV28 and TRBJ1-2; D perhaps matches TRBD1 (5 bases). This CDR3 spans 15 amino acids. V was trimmed by 6 bases and J by 4 bases, leaving 18 bases between them. The V gene's germline CDR1 is MDHEN and CDR2 SYDVKM. The CDR3 reads CASRPSGTRSYGYTF. The CDR3 nucleotides read TGTGCCAGCAGACCCTCGGGGACTCGTAGCTATGGCTACACCTTC.

The genes are TRBV5-4 and TRBJ1-2, with no clear D. The V and J ends lost 0 bases and 3 bases respectively, with 9 bases between them. Germline V CDR1 and CDR2: SGHNT, YYREEE (reference sequence). The CDR3 extends over 14 amino acids. The CDR3 region is CASSLETSYYGYTF. CDR3 nucleotide sequence: TGTGCCAGCAGCTTGGAGACATCCTACTATGGCTACACCTTC.

This clone has more than one count but fewer than ten. The chain joins TRBV28 to TRBJ1-2, with 8 nucleotides matching TRBD1. Germline-derived CDR1 and CDR2 are MDHEN and SYDVKM. The CDR3 is 16 amino acids. The V segment lost 4 bases and the J segment 4 bases; nucleotides outside the gene matches: 11. In DNA, the CDR3 is TGTGCCAGCAGTTACCGGGACAGGATTATTATCTATGGCTACACCTTC. This translates into CASSYRDRIIIYGYTF.